This T cell receptor (beta chain) was retrieved from a study of cytomegalovirus exposure and HLA in healthy donors. Study findings and constraints: Serostatus for CMV was the only available immune exposure information. For most TCR sequences rarity was the rule, although some public TCRs occurred in many donors. It was approximately 150 TCR beta chains that were listed as cytomegalovirus-associated.

On this clone itself: Antigen specificity is unknown.

Participants comprised healthy donors of bone marrow. PCR involved 60 Vbeta and 13 Jbeta primers. The table came from immunoSEQ multiplex PCR; TCRdb's copy has only in-frame clones and leaves some out. Counted here are about 120,000 clones, about three quarters occurring once; the ten biggest clones make up about 12%. V lost 2 bases and J lost 3; bases outside the gene matches: 7. The CDR3 consists of 14 residues. Germline V gene sequence: CDR1 GTSNPN, CDR2 SVGIG (reference sequence). The genes are TRBV30 and TRBJ2-7; 7 bases align to TRBD1. Sequencing was carried out using PBMCs. This receptor was taken from a woman aged 40 to 55 in good health and CMV-seropositive. The CDR3 reads CAWSIGGKGYEQYF. CDR3 coding DNA: TGTGCCTGGAGTATAGGGGGCAAGGGCTACGAGCAGTACTTC.